One sample yielded the 9 T cell receptor beta chains listed below, sequenced in a study of graft-versus-host responses after intestinal transplantation. Clones were read by immunoSEQ multiplex PCR, and TCRdb kept only the in-frame ones, dropping some. The sample includes roughly 10,000 clones, 29% of them seen just once. Irradiated, violet-dye-labeled stimulators (about 200,000) were plated alongside about 200,000 CFSE-labeled responders. The starting material was alloreactive CD8+ T cells from a mixed lymphocyte reaction culture, obtained before intestinal transplant. Subset in this sample: CFSE-low proliferating T cells sorted from roughly six-day pre-transplant mixed lymphocyte reaction (GvH or HvG direction). These receptors were collected from a human patient who received an intestinal transplant.

The chain joins TRBV9 to TRBJ2-1; 15 nucleotides agree with TRBD2. Germline V gene data show CDR1 as SGDLS and CDR2 as YYNGEE. CDR3 length: 16 amino acids. Germline trimming cut 4 bases from V and 8 bases from J; bases unmatched to any gene: 7. The CDR3, as DNA: TGTGCCAGCAGCCCAGGGACTAGCGGGGGGTGGGATGAGCAGTTCTTC. Translating gives CASSPGTSGGWDEQFF.

This clone was counted ten times or more. The chain has TRBV5-6 and TRBJ1-2; the D gene is possibly TRBD1 (6 bases). Trimming removed 1 base at V and 2 bases at J, with 6 bases between. The CDR3 contains 13 residues. Germline CDR1 SGHDT, CDR2 YYEEEE. The CDR3 nucleotides read TGTGCCAGCAGCTTGAGGGGGAACTATGGCTACACCTTC. Translated, it gives CASSLRGNYGYTF.

This clone was seen a few times. V gene TRBV4-2 combines with J gene TRBJ2-5; 10 nucleotides agree with TRBD2. The assigned J gene may be wrong: the sequence end matches TRBJ2-7 better. The V gene's germline CDR1 is LGHNA and CDR2 YNFKEQ. The CDR3 sequence is 15 residues long. CDR3 sequence: CASSQDEAGGSEQYF. The CDR3 DNA reads as TGTGCCAGCAGCCAAGATGAAGCGGGGGGGTCCGAGCAGTACTTC.

This clone was detected a few times. The rearrangement links TRBV27 to TRBJ2-7, with D perhaps TRBD1 (5 bases). Germline assignment: CDR1 MNHEY and CDR2 SMNVEV (reference sequence). The V end was cut by 2 bases, the J end by 2 bases, with 7 bases between. The CDR3 is made up of 13 amino acids. In DNA form, the CDR3 reads TGTGCCAGCAGTTTAGGGGCCCCCTACGAGCAGTACTTC. Translating it yields CASSLGAPYEQYF.

The CDR3 sequence is CASSSQGAGELFF. As DNA, the CDR3 is TGTGCCAGCAGCTCCCAGGGGGCCGGGGAGCTGTTTTTT. J is TRBJ2-2 and V is TRBV5-4, with 7 bases lining up with TRBD1. The V gene's germline CDR1 is SGHNT and CDR2 YYREEE (reference sequence). V lost 3 bases and J lost 6; bases outside the gene matches: 2. The CDR3 covers 13 residues.

The chain employs TRBV7-8 and TRBJ1-2, with D maybe TRBD1 (6 bases). V lost 5 bases to trimming and J lost 4 bases, with 14 bases between them. This CDR3 has 14 amino acids. The germline V gene encodes CDR1 SGHVS and CDR2 FQNEAQ. CDR3 sequence: CASSRTAWFYGYTF. The CDR3 region has the DNA TGTGCCAGCAGCCGGACAGCCTGGTTCTATGGCTACACCTTC.

The chain combines TRBV19 with TRBJ2-1, with 8 bases aligning to TRBD2. CDR1 is LNHDA, CDR2 SQIVND, per germline (reference sequence). V dropped 11 bases and J dropped 8; count of bases not matched to a gene: 14. There are 14 residues in the CDR3. The CDR3 region is CASGERGPYDEQFF. CDR3 DNA: TGTGCCTCGGGGGAGCGGGGGCCCTATGATGAGCAGTTCTTC.

A few counts support this clone. The same CDR3 arises from other DNA sequences in this sample as well. The rearrangement joins TRBV7-3 to TRBJ2-5; D might be TRBD1 (7 bases). The germline V gene encodes CDR1 SGHTA and CDR2 FQGTGA. Trimming pared 2 bases from V and 1 base from J, leaving 11 bases between. The CDR3 runs 15 residues. In DNA, the CDR3 is TGTGCCAGCAGCTTAGGAGGGGGCCCCCAAGAGACCCAGTACTTC. Translated: CASSLGGGPQETQYF.

By frequency in the sample, this clone is medium-sized (0.01 to 0.1%). This chain links TRBV4-1 with TRBJ1-3, with 8 bases fitting TRBD1. J was trimmed by 2 bases and V by 0 bases; bases with no gene match: 0. Germline values: CDR1 MGHRA, CDR2 YSYEKL. The CDR3 length is 15 residues. DNA of the CDR3: TGCGCCAGCAGCCAAGACAGGGGGCCTGGAAACACCATATATTTT. It encodes CASSQDRGPGNTIYF.